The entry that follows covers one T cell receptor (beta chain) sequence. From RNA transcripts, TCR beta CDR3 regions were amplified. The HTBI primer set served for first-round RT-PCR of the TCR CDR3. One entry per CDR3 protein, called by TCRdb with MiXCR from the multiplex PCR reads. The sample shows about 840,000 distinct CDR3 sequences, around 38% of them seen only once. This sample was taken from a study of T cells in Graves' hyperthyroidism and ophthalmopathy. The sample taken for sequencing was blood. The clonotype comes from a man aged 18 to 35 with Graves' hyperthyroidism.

The CDR3 coding sequence is TGTGCCAGCAGGGAGACTAGCGGGGAGCTGTTTTTT. Amino acid sequence: CASRETSGELFF. The gene calls are TRBV7-9 and TRBJ2-2; possibly TRBD2 for D (6 bases). CDR1 and CDR2 from the germline V gene are SEHNR and FQNEAQ (reference sequence). This CDR3 spans 12 amino acids. V was cut by 6 bases and J by 7 bases, with 9 bases left in between.